These 18 T cell receptor beta chains were sequenced from one sample in a study of neurological immune-mediated disorders. Documented time point: technical triplicate 1. TCRdb passed the 5' RACE reads through MiXCR, listing each CDR3 protein once. The table records 30,000 to 40,000 distinct CDR3 sequences, 11% of them present only once. Sequencing was performed on PBMCs. The receptors come from a man in his sixties with HTLV-1-associated myelopathy (HAM/TSP).

In its sample, this clonotype was seen many times. This chain joins TRBV5-6 and TRBJ1-1; D is possibly TRBD1 (5 bases). The CDR3 is 16 residues long. V shed 3 bases and J shed 1 base, with 16 bases lying between them. CDR1 and CDR2 (germline): SGHDT, YYEEEE. CDR3 in DNA: TGTGCCAGCAGCTCAGGGACGCTCACCTGGAACACTGAAGCTTTCTTT. Its protein product is CASSSGTLTWNTEAFF.

This clonotype showed up many times. The V and J genes are TRBV20-1 and TRBJ1-2; TRBD1 aligns across 7 bases. The germline CDR1 and CDR2 sequences are DFQATT and SNEGSKA (reference sequence). J lost 0 bases, V lost 4 bases, and 2 bases had no gene match. The CDR3 loop spans 13 amino acids. This CDR3 reads CSATQGTNYGYTF. The CDR3 nucleotides read TGCAGTGCTACACAGGGGACTAACTATGGCTACACCTTC.

This clonotype was seen ten or more times. The gene calls are TRBV5-1 and TRBJ1-1; D is ambiguous. This CDR3 spans 13 amino acids. The V end lost 0 bases, the J end lost 1 base, and 4 bases lay between the germline ends. CDR1 is SGHRS, CDR2 YFSETQ, per germline. The CDR3 here is CASSLDPNTEAFF. Written as DNA, the CDR3 is TGCGCCAGCAGCTTGGACCCGAACACTGAAGCTTTCTTT.

Comments on this clonotype: A much larger clone lies a single base off, so this may be a read error. V is TRBV6-5 and J is TRBJ1-2; D not certain. CDR1 and CDR2 from the germline V gene are MNHEY and SVGAGI. Trimming pared 6 bases from V and 6 bases from J, leaving 14 bases between. There are 13 residues in the CDR3. CDR3 DNA: TGTGCCAGCAGCATCTACAGCGGGCATGGCTACACCTTC. It translates to CASSIYSGHGYTF.

Within the sample, this clonotype is medium-sized. This chain uses TRBV20-1 with TRBJ2-7; a weak D match, TRBD1 (6 bases). Germline loops: CDR1 DFQATT, CDR2 SNEGSKA (reference sequence). V lost 5 bases and J 0 bases, leaving 8 bases between the germline ends. The length of the CDR3 is 12 residues. Here the CDR3 reads CSARTASYEQYF. DNA for the CDR3: TGCAGTGCTCGGACAGCCTCCTACGAGCAGTACTTC.

This clonotype showed up many times. This sequence joins TRBV18 and TRBJ2-6; TRBD1 matches 8 bases. V was clipped by 2 bases and J by 10 bases; unmatched bases: 10. There are 16 residues in the CDR3. CDR1 is KGHSH and CDR2 is LQKENI in the germline V gene. The CDR3 DNA is TGTGCCAGCTCACCATTTGCTCAGGGGGCGAGAAACGTCCTGACTTTC. Protein product: CASSPFAQGARNVLTF.

The table lists this clonotype with many counts. This sequence joins TRBV5-1 and TRBJ2-1; D might be TRBD1 or TRBD2, each matching 6 bases. The ends were cut back, 1 base at V and 1 base at J, with 15 bases in the middle. In germline, CDR1 is SGHRS, CDR2 YFSETQ. The CDR3 runs to 17 residues. CDR3 protein: CASSLIGGLGSYNEQFF. The CDR3 nucleotides read TGCGCCAGCAGCTTGATAGGGGGGCTGGGGTCCTACAATGAGCAGTTCTTC.

The rearrangement links TRBV5-1 to TRBJ1-1, with TRBD1 identical over 9 bases. Per germline, CDR1 SGHRS and CDR2 YFSETQ. J was trimmed by 2 bases and V by 5 bases; bases with no gene match: 13. The CDR3 is made up of 17 amino acids. The CDR3 DNA sequence: TGCGCCAGCAGTCCGGACAGGGGCGAGGTTGGTAACACTGAAGCTTTCTTT. Protein sequence: CASSPDRGEVGNTEAFF.

This clonotype was counted many times. The chain has TRBV5-1 and TRBJ2-3; D is undetermined. The CDR3 contains 13 residues. V was cut by 4 bases and J by 2 bases, with 8 bases left in between. Germline V lookup: CDR1 SGHRS, CDR2 YFSETQ. The CDR3 nucleotides read TGCGCCAGCAGCCGCACCCTCACAGATACGCAGTATTTT. Translation gives CASSRTLTDTQYF.

There are many counts of this clonotype. The chain combines TRBV6-1 with TRBJ1-1; D not certain. The CDR3 extends over 12 amino acids. V lost 0 bases, J lost 4 bases, and 3 bases lay in between. Germline CDR1 MNHNS, CDR2 SASEGT. The CDR3 nucleotides read TGTGCCAGCAGTGAAGCTAGCACTGAAGCTTTCTTT. Translation gives CASSEASTEAFF.

Ten or more counts support this clonotype. The chain has TRBV20-1 and TRBJ2-7; 11 bases map to TRBD1. The CDR3 is 14 amino acids. The germline V gene has CDR1 DFQATT and CDR2 SNEGSKA (reference sequence). With 6 bases clipped from V and 5 bases from J, the junction kept 9 bases outside the gene matches. The CDR3 loop reads CSAPGQGAWNEQYF. The CDR3 DNA reads TGCAGTGCACCCGGACAGGGGGCATGGAACGAGCAGTACTTC.

This clonotype showed up many times. The chain combines TRBV20-1 with TRBJ2-1, with TRBD2 identical over 9 bases. CDR3 size: 15 residues. The trim removed 6 bases at V and 5 bases at J, leaving 11 bases unmatched. Germline V gives CDR1 DFQATT, CDR2 SNEGSKA (reference sequence). CDR3 sequence: CSASPAGGGNNEQFF. CDR3 nucleotide sequence: TGCAGTGCCAGCCCGGCGGGAGGGGGAAACAATGAGCAGTTCTTC.

This clonotype appeared many times. The chain links TRBV10-1 to TRBJ2-7; 8 nucleotides agree with TRBD2. V lost 6 bases, J lost 5 bases, and 9 bases stayed unmatched. This CDR3 comprises 14 residues. The germline V gene encodes CDR1 WNHNN and CDR2 SYGVQD (reference sequence). The CDR3: CASSRSGSNDEQYF. In DNA, the CDR3 is TGCGCCAGCAGCAGAAGCGGGAGTAACGACGAGCAGTACTTC.

This clonotype has at least ten counts. This chain's CDR3 is CASSPPRTGPLGEAFF. CDR3 DNA sequence: TGTGCCAGCTCACCACCGCGGACAGGGCCATTGGGTGAAGCTTTCTTT. The gene calls are TRBV18 and TRBJ1-1, with 8 bases fitting TRBD1. Looked up from germline, CDR1 is KGHSH and CDR2 is LQKENI. Losses at the gene ends were 0 bases for V and 7 bases for J; bases not matched to a gene: 10. The CDR3 loop spans 16 amino acids.

As for this clonotype: A read error may produce the germline difference seen at one junction end. The chain couples TRBV7-3 to TRBJ2-2; the match to TRBD2 covers 7 bases. The germline CDR1 and CDR2 sequences are SGHTA and FQGTGA. There are 14 residues in the CDR3. The CDR3: CASSLAEHTRELFF. The CDR3 nucleotides read TGTGCCAGCAGTCTAGCGGAGCACACCAGGGAGCTGTTTTTT.

This clonotype was recorded many times. This chain uses TRBV5-5 with TRBJ1-2, with TRBD1 matching 7 bases. CDR3 length: 15 amino acids. CDR1 is SGHKS, CDR2 YYEKEE, per germline (reference sequence). V lost 4 bases and J lost 7; bases outside the gene matches: 13. Here the CDR3 reads CASSGGRQGIAGYTF. The CDR3 region has the DNA TGTGCCAGCAGCGGAGGGAGACAGGGTATTGCTGGCTACACCTTC. The full variable domain, in which reference TRBV5-5 and TRBJ1-2 provide the parts outside the CDR3, is DAGVTQSPTHLIKTRGQQVTLRCSPISGHKSVSWYQQVLGQGPQFIFQYYEKEERGRGNFPDRFSARQFPNYSSELNVNALLLGDSALYLCASSGGRQGIAGYTFGSGTRLTVV.

As for this clonotype: One end of the junction varies from germline; a read error may be responsible. This CDR3 is CASIRSGADTGELYF. The CDR3 nucleotides read TGTGCCAGCATCCGCAGCGGAGCGGACACCGGGGAGCTGTATTTT. The chain is built from TRBV7-2 and TRBJ2-2, with D perhaps given as TRBD1 or TRBD2 (5 bases each). There are 15 residues in the CDR3. Germline V gene sequence: CDR1 SGHTA, CDR2 FQGNSA.

This clonotype was detected ten times or more. The gene calls are TRBV5-1 and TRBJ2-5; D unresolved. V gave up 0 bases and J gave up 0 bases, with 3 bases separating them. The CDR3 contains 13 residues. Germline V gene lookup returns CDR1 SGHRS and CDR2 YFSETQ. The CDR3 DNA reads TGCGCCAGCAGCTTGGCATACCAAGAGACCCAGTACTTC. Residues: CASSLAYQETQYF. Looking up the rest from reference TRBV5-1 and TRBJ2-5 gives the full variable domain: KAGVTQTPRYLIKTRGQQVTLSCSPISGHRSVSWYQQTPGQGLQFLFEYFSETQRNKGNFPGRFSGRQFSNSRSEMNVSTLELGDSALYLCASSLAYQETQYFGPGTRLLVL.